These 26 T cell receptor beta chains were sequenced from one sample in a study of shared clonotypes between healthy human individuals. In the naive CD8 group, cells lacked CD45RO and were positively selected for CCR7, so terminally differentiated effector memory CD45RA+ cells were left out. The method was immunoSEQ multiplex PCR; TCRdb's version includes in-frame clones alone and lacks a portion of them. The profile covers about 550,000 clones, with about 95% appearing a single time and 0.11% taken by the ten largest. The sequencing input was naive CD8+ T cells sorted from blood. The receptors stem from a woman in her twenties or thirties in good health.

V gene TRBV5-1 combines with J gene TRBJ1-2; possibly TRBD1 for D (6 bases). Between the trimmed V and J ends, which lost 4 bases and 4 bases, there was a span of 17 bases. The length of the CDR3 is 15 residues. Germline values: CDR1 SGHRS, CDR2 YFSETQ. The CDR3 region is CASSERDKPFYGYTF. For the CDR3, the DNA is TGCGCCAGCAGCGAACGGGACAAGCCTTTCTATGGCTACACCTTC.

V and J are TRBV5-6 and TRBJ1-1; 9 positions agree with TRBD1. The CDR3 is 13 residues long. The germline V gene has CDR1 SGHDT and CDR2 YYEEEE. V shed 4 bases and J 5 bases; nucleotides not matched to a gene: 3. CDR3 residues: CASSAQGATEAFF. In DNA form, the CDR3 reads TGTGCCAGCAGCGCACAGGGGGCGACTGAAGCTTTCTTT.

As to this clone: The same CDR3 also results from other DNA sequences found in this sample. The chain uses TRBV27 and TRBJ2-7; a possible D gene is TRBD1 (6 bases). There are 14 residues in the CDR3. The V end lost 6 bases, the J end lost 4 bases, and 16 bases lay between the germline ends. The germline CDR1 and CDR2 sequences are MNHEY and SMNVEV (reference sequence). Written as DNA, the CDR3 is TGTGCCAGCAGCTTTACCGGGACAACTTACGAGCAGTACTTC. Translating it yields CASSFTGTTYEQYF.

V is TRBV19 and J is TRBJ2-3; TRBD1 matches 9 bases. Germline trimming cut 5 bases from V and 2 bases from J; bases unmatched to any gene: 5. From germline, CDR1 is LNHDA and CDR2 SQIVND (reference sequence). The CDR3 extends over 15 amino acids. The CDR3 region is CASSSTGGFTDTQYF. DNA of the CDR3: TGTGCCAGTAGTTCTACAGGGGGCTTCACAGATACGCAGTATTTT.

In this sample, this clone turned up once. This chain links TRBV27 with TRBJ2-7; D might be TRBD2 (7 bases). The V gene's germline CDR1 is MNHEY and CDR2 SMNVEV (reference sequence). CDR3 length: 18 residues. V was pared by 2 bases and J by 3 bases, with 23 bases between. The CDR3 sequence is CASSLSHPLAEGGYEQYF. In nucleotides, the CDR3 is TGTGCCAGCAGTTTAAGCCACCCCCTAGCGGAGGGGGGCTACGAGCAGTACTTC.

CDR3 DNA: TGTGCCAGCAGTGAAACTTCCGGGTACTATGGCTACACCTTC. The encoded protein is CASSETSGYYGYTF. This sequence joins TRBV2 and TRBJ1-2; D remains unclear. V was pared by 2 bases and J by 3 bases, with 10 bases between. Germline values: CDR1 SNHLY, CDR2 FYNNEI. CDR3 length equals 14 residues.

The CDR3 region is CASSLRLGNQPQHF. For the CDR3, the DNA is TGTGCCAGCAGTTTAAGGTTGGGCAATCAGCCCCAGCATTTT. The chain couples TRBV27 to TRBJ1-5, with unresolved D. V gave up 2 bases and J gave up 2 bases, with 7 bases separating them. Germline CDR1 and CDR2: MNHEY and SMNVEV (reference sequence). CDR3 length equals 14 residues.

The chain carries TRBV5-4 and TRBJ2-2; D uncertain. The CDR3 consists of 12 residues. In germline, CDR1 is SGHNT, CDR2 YYREEE (reference sequence). The V end lost 4 bases, the J end lost 5 bases, and 6 bases lay between the germline ends. CDR3 sequence (DNA): TGTGCCAGCAGCCCGATTACCGGGGAGCTGTTTTTT. Amino acids: CASSPITGELFF.

The V gene is TRBV5-6, the J gene TRBJ1-1; D remains unclear. The CDR3 runs 15 residues. Germline lookup yields CDR1 SGHDT and CDR2 YYEEEE. V lost 2 bases, J lost 5 bases, and 16 bases lay in between. CDR3 coding DNA: TGTGCCAGCAGCTTAATGAGGGATACTGGGACTGAAGCTTTCTTT. Its translation is CASSLMRDTGTEAFF.

The CDR3: CASSTLDRGVEAFF. The CDR3, as DNA: TGTGCCAGCAGCACTCTTGACAGGGGAGTTGAAGCTTTCTTT. The chain combines TRBV7-8 with TRBJ1-1; 8 nucleotides align to TRBD1. V lost 5 bases to trimming and J lost 7 bases; unmatched junction nucleotides: 9. The CDR3 contains 14 residues. From germline, CDR1 is SGHVS and CDR2 FQNEAQ.

This clone is a singleton in its sample. The J gene is TRBJ2-7, the V gene TRBV6-1; TRBD1 aligns across 11 bases. The CDR3 consists of 16 residues. V lost 2 bases, J lost 2 bases, and 5 bases stayed unmatched. CDR1 is MNHNS and CDR2 is SASEGT in the germline V gene. The CDR3 spells CASSEWGQGGTYEQYF. The CDR3 DNA follows: TGTGCCAGCAGTGAATGGGGACAGGGGGGAACCTACGAGCAGTACTTC.

Of note for this clone: This specimen includes other DNA sequences encoding the same CDR3. V and J are TRBV27 and TRBJ1-2, with a possible D match to TRBD1 (6 bases). Germline V gene data show CDR1 as MNHEY and CDR2 as SMNVEV (reference sequence). Trimming left V 5 bases short and J 2 bases short, with 9 bases between. The CDR3 runs to 13 residues. DNA of the CDR3: TGTGCCAGCAGTCGTACAGGGAACTATGGCTACACCTTC. Amino acids: CASSRTGNYGYTF.

The genes are TRBV5-8 and TRBJ1-3; 7 nucleotides agree with TRBD1. This CDR3 comprises 16 residues. The germline V gene encodes CDR1 SGHTS and CDR2 YDEGEE. V was clipped by 2 bases and J by 3 bases; unmatched bases: 8. CDR3 nucleotides: TGTGCCAGCAGCTTCGGCGACAGGGTGGTTGGAAACACCATATATTTT. Protein sequence: CASSFGDRVVGNTIYF.

The chain is built from TRBV7-9 and TRBJ2-1; 11 bases agree with TRBD2. The germline gives CDR1 SEHNR, CDR2 FQNEAQ (reference sequence). V was clipped by 4 bases and J by 8 bases; unmatched bases: 10. The CDR3 is 16 amino acids. CDR3 nucleotides: TGTGCCAGCAGCTCGCGTAGCGGGAGGGCCACCGATGAGCAGTTCTTC. Encoded protein: CASSSRSGRATDEQFF.

The rearrangement joins TRBV9 to TRBJ2-6; maybe TRBD2 (6 bases). Trimming left V 2 bases short and J 2 bases short, with 17 bases between. CDR3 size: 18 residues. The germline V gene encodes CDR1 SGDLS and CDR2 YYNGEE. The CDR3: CASSVSGLSDTGANVLTF. Here the CDR3 DNA reads TGTGCCAGCAGCGTCTCGGGACTGTCGGATACTGGGGCCAACGTCCTGACTTTC. Full variable domain (remainder filled in from reference TRBV9 and TRBJ2-6): DSGVTQTPKHLITATGQRVTLRCSPRSGDLSVYWYQQSLDQGLQFLIQYYNGEERAKGNILERFSAQQFPDLHSELNLSSLELGDSALYFCASSVSGLSDTGANVLTFGAGSRLTVL.

The CDR3 sequence: CAISEDGGLGYGYTF. CDR3 DNA sequence: TGTGCCATCAGTGAGGATGGCGGTTTAGGCTATGGCTACACCTTC. The rearrangement links TRBV10-3 to TRBJ1-2; D is undetermined. Germline CDR1 reads ENHRY; CDR2 reads SYGVKD. This CDR3 is 15 amino acids long. The V end lost 2 bases, the J end lost 4 bases, and 14 bases lay between the germline ends.

The sample holds one count of this clone. This chain connects TRBV9 to TRBJ2-5; D is ambiguous. V dropped 4 bases and J dropped 4 bases, with 23 bases sitting between them. This CDR3 comprises 17 residues. Germline assignment: CDR1 SGDLS and CDR2 YYNGEE. The CDR3 is CASSPLSVLGIGETQYF. The CDR3 DNA follows: TGTGCCAGCAGCCCCCTATCAGTCCTGGGGATTGGAGAGACCCAGTACTTC. Variable domain in full (rest from reference TRBV9 and TRBJ2-5): DSGVTQTPKHLITATGQRVTLRCSPRSGDLSVYWYQQSLDQGLQFLIQYYNGEERAKGNILERFSAQQFPDLHSELNLSSLELGDSALYFCASSPLSVLGIGETQYFGPGTRLLVL.

This clone was counted once. This chain links TRBV2 with TRBJ2-3; no clear D. The V gene lost 7 bases and the J gene lost 0 bases, with 14 bases spanning the gap. CDR3 size: 15 residues. Germline-derived CDR1 and CDR2 are SNHLY and FYNNEI. This CDR3 reads CASTVASISTDTQYF. In DNA, the CDR3 is TGTGCCAGCACGGTGGCCAGCATAAGCACAGATACGCAGTATTTT.

The J gene is TRBJ2-3, the V gene TRBV7-3; TRBD2 agrees at 10 bases. Germline values: CDR1 SGHTA, CDR2 FQGTGA. V shed 5 bases and J 0 bases; nucleotides not matched to a gene: 8. This CDR3 contains 17 residues. The CDR3, as DNA: TGTGCCAGCAGCCGTCAGACTAGCGGGCTCAGCACAGATACGCAGTATTTT. Amino acid sequence: CASSRQTSGLSTDTQYF. Full variable domain (outside the CDR3, taken from reference TRBV7-3 and TRBJ2-3): GAGVSQTPSNKVTEKGKYVELRCDPISGHTALYWYRQSLGQGPEFLIYFQGTGAADDSGLPNDRFFAVRPEGSVSTLKIQRTERGDSAVYLCASSRQTSGLSTDTQYFGPGTRLTVL.

CDR3 sequence reads: CAIRRDYDYEQYF. The CDR3 DNA follows: TGTGCCATCAGAAGGGACTATGACTACGAGCAGTACTTC. The chain is built from TRBV10-3 and TRBJ2-7, with 7 bases aligning to TRBD2. This CDR3 contains 13 residues. With V trimmed by 6 bases and J by 3 bases, 5 bases remained unmatched. CDR1 and CDR2 from the germline V gene are ENHRY and SYGVKD.

The rearrangement uses TRBV16 and TRBJ2-7; TRBD2 aligns across 8 bases. Unmatched junction bases numbered 12, after V lost 0 bases and J lost 2 bases. There are 18 residues in the CDR3. From germline, CDR1 is KGHSY and CDR2 FQNENV. The CDR3, as DNA: TGTGCCAGCAGCCAATCTCCGAATTCGGGACTAGTGGCCTACGAGCAGTACTTC. It codes for CASSQSPNSGLVAYEQYF.

The V call is TRBV13, the J call TRBJ2-1; TRBD2 is a possible D gene (5 bases). The CDR3 has 11 amino acids. Trimming removed 6 bases from V and 8 bases from J, with 8 bases in between. The V gene's germline CDR1 is PRHDT and CDR2 FYEKMQ (reference sequence). The CDR3 is CASSPRDEQFF. The CDR3 bases are TGTGCCAGCAGTCCGCGGGATGAGCAGTTCTTC.

J is TRBJ1-1 and V is TRBV30; D is unresolved. CDR1 is GTSNPN and CDR2 is SVGIG in the germline V gene (reference sequence). Trimming pared 0 bases from V and 0 bases from J, leaving 11 bases between. The CDR3 is 15 amino acids. CDR3 amino acids: CAWSVGYGVNTEAFF. Written as DNA, the CDR3 is TGTGCCTGGAGTGTGGGGTACGGGGTGAACACTGAAGCTTTCTTT.

The J gene is TRBJ2-7, the V gene TRBV5-4; 10 nucleotides match TRBD1. The CDR3 totals 15 residues. Trimming removed 3 bases from V and 3 bases from J; junction bases left unmatched: 6. Germline lookup yields CDR1 SGHNT and CDR2 YYREEE (reference sequence). The DNA of the CDR3 is TGTGCCAGCAGCTCTCCGGGACAGGGGCACTACGAGCAGTACTTC. This sequence encodes CASSSPGQGHYEQYF.

The chain is built from TRBV12-2 and TRBJ2-7; the table gives TRBD2 as D, unverified against the DNA. TRBV12-2 is given as a pseudogene. The CDR3 runs 14 residues. The CDR3 DNA is TGTGCAAGTCGCTTTAGAAACTTCCCCTCAGAGCAGTACTTC. Translation: CASRFRNFPSEQYF.

The chain links TRBV5-4 to TRBJ2-7, with 7 bases matching TRBD1. The trim removed 4 bases at V and 4 bases at J, leaving 14 bases unmatched. The CDR3 sequence is 16 residues long. CDR1 and CDR2 from the germline V gene are SGHNT and YYREEE (reference sequence). For the CDR3, the DNA is TGTGCCAGCAGCACCGCGCCTAGGGGGCTGGGGTACGAGCAGTACTTC. Its translation: CASSTAPRGLGYEQYF.